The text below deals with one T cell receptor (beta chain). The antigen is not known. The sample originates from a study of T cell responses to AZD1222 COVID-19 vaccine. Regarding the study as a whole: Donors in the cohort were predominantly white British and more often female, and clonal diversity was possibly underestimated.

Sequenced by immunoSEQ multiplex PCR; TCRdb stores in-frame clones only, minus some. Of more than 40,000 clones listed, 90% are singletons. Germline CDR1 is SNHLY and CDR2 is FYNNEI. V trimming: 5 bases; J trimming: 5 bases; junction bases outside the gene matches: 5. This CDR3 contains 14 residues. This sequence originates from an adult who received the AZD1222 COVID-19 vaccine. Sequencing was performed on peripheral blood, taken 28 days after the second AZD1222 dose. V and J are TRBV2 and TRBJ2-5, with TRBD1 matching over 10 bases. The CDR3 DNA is TGTGCCAGCAGTAACGACAGGGGGCAGGAGACCCAGTACTTC. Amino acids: CASSNDRGQETQYF.